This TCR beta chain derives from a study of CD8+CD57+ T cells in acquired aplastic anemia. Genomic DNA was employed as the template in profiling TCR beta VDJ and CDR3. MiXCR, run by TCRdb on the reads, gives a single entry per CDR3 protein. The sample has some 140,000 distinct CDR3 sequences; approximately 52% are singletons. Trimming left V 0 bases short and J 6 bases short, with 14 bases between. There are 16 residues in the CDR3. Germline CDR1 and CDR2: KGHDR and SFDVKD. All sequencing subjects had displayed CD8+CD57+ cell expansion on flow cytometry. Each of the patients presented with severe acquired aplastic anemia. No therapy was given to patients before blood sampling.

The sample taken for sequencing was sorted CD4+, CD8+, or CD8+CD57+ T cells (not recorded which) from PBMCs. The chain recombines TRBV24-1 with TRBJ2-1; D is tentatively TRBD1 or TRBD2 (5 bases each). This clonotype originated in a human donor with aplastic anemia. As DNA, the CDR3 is TGTGCCACCAGTGATTTGCAGGGATTACGGGGCAATGAGCAGTTCTTC. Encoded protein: CATSDLQGLRGNEQFF.